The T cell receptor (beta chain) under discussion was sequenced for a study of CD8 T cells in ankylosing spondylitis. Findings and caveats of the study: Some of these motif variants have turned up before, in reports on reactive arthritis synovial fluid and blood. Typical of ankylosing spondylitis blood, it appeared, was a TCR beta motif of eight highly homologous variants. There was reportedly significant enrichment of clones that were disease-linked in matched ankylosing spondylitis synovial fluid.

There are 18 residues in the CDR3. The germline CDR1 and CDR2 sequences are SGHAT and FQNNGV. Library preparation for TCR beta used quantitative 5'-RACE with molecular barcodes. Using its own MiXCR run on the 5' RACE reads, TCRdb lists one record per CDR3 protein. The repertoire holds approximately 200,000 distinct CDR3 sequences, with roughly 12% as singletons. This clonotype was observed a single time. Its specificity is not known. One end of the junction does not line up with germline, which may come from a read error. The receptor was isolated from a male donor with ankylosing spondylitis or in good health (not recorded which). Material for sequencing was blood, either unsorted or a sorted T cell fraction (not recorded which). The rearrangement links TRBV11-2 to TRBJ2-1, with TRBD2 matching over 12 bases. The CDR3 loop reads CASGLEWLAGGYYNEQFF. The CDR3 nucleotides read TGTGCCAGCGGCTTAGAGTGGCTAGCGGGGGGGTACTACAATGAGCAGTTCTTC.